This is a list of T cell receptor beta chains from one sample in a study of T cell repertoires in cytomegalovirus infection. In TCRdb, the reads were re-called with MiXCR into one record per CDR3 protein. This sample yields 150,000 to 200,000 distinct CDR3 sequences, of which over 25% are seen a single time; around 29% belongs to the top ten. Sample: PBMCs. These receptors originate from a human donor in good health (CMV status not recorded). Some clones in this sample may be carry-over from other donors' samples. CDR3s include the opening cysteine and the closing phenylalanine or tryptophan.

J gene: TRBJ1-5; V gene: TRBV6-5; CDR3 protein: CASRPGQGGTPQHF
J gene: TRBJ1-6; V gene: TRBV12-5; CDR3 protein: CASGLGTGGNSPLHF
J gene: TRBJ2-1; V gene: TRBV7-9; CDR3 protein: CASSYQRGGRNEQFF
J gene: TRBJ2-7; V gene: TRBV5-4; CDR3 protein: CASSLRGGGSYEQYF
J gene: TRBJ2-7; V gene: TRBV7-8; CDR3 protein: CASSPPLRLAGGKYEQYF
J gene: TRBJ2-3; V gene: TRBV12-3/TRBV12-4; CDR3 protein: CASSFGGRGVTDTQYF
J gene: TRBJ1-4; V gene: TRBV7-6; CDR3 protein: CASSQDRRNEKLFF
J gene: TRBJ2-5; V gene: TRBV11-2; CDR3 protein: CASSELAAPQETQYF
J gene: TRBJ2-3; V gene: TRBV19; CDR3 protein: CASSTRPSTDTQYF
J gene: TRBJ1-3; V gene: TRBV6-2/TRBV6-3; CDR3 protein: CASSPQTASSGNTIYF
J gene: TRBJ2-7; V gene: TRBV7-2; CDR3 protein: CASSYLGQSYVQYF
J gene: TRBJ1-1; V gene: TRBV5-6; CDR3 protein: CASSLSPSTEAFF
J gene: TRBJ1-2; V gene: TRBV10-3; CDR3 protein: CAISNDRGYTF
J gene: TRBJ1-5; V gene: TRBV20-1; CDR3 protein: CSASPGEGNQPQHF
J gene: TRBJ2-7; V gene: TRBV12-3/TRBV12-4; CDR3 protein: CASTPGQSYEQYF
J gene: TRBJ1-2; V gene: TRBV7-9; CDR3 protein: CASSLVMGYTF
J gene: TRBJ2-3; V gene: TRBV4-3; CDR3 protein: CASSQDWAEDTDTQYF
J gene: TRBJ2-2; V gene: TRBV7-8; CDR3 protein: CASSPAGTGTGELFF
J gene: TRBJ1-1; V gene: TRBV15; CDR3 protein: CATSIKAGTEAFF
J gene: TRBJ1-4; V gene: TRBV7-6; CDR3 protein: CASSLAAGGEKLFF
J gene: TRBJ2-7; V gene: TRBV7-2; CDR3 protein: CASSSTSYEQYF
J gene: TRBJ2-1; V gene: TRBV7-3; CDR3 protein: CASSADPVNEQFF
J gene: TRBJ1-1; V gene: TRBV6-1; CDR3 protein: CASRRRRDGAEAFF
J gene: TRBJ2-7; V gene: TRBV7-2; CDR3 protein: CASSSSGGEEVNEQYF
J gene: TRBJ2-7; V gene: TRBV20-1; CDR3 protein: CSAMTYETPYEQYF
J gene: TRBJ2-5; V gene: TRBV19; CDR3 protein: CASSLLGKTQYF
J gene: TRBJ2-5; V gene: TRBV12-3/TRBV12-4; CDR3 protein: CASTEGLADLPETQYF
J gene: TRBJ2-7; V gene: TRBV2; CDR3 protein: CASQIGLDYEQYF
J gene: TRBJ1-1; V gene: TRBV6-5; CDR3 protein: CASSYSLGGNTEAFF
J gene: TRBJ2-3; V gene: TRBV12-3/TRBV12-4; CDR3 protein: CASLRGGRTDTQYF
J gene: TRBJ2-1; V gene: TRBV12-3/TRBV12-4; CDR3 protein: CASSFERGGYEQFF
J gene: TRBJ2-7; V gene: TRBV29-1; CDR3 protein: CTRLSSYEQYF
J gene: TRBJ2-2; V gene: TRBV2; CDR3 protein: CASSEESAVSLFF
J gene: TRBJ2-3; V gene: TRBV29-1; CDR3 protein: CSVDGTEEDTQYF
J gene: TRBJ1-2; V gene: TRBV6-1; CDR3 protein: CASSRTARNYGYTF
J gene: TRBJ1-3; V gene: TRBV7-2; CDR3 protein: CASSLVGADKNTIYF
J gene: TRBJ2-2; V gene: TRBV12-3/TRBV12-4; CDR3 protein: CASSWTASYTGELFF
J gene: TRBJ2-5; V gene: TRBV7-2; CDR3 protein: CASSLDGTASETQYF
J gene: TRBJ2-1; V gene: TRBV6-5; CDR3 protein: CASSYTLAGGNYNEQFF
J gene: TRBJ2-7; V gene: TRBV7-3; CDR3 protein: CASSRGQGRGEQYF
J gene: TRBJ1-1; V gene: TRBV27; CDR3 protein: CASTRDRGHAEAFF
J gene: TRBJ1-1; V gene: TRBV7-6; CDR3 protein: CASSTPGLDTEAFF
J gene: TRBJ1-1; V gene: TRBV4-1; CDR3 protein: CASSGKVNALNTEAFF
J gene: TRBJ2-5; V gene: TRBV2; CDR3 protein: CASSSGTGPETQYF
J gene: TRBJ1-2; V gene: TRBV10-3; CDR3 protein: CAISESRGDRRNYGYTF
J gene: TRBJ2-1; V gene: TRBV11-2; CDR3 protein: CASSYTETKQFF
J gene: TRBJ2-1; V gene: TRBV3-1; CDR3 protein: CASSQGLTGVQGNEQFF
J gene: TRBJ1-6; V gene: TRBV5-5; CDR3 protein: CASSTRDSTYSPLHF
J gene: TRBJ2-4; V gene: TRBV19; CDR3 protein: CASSIEGSADIQYF